These T cell receptor beta chains were read from a single sample in a study of CD8+ T cells in alopecia areata. The data were produced by immunoSEQ multiplex PCR, yet TCRdb's version contains in-frame clones alone and is incomplete. The sample holds some 100,000 clones; less than 75% are singletons and the top ten take roughly 30%. Source: CD8+ T cells sorted from blood, taken at week 4, from a patient treated with tofacitinib. The receptor set was obtained from a human donor with alopecia areata. Each CDR3 is given with its conserved first and last residue. D genes are given only for firm matches. Clone size is stated in some rows and not others, as once, few, many or a class when expanded.

J,D,size,V,DNA,CDR3
TRBJ1-6,.,.,TRBV27,TGTGCCAGCAGTTTGCGGAATTCACCCCTCCACTTT,CASSLRNSPLHF
TRBJ2-1,TRBD1,.,TRBV30,TGTGCCCGAAGGGACAGGGCTTACAATGAGCAGTTCTTC,CARRDRAYNEQFF
TRBJ2-7,.,.,TRBV5-1,TGCGCCAGCAGTCCCGGATCGAACTACGAGCAGTACTTC,CASSPGSNYEQYF
TRBJ2-7,.,.,TRBV7-9,TGTGCCAGCAGCTCCGGGACAAGACCCTACGAGCAGTACTTC,CASSSGTRPYEQYF
TRBJ2-7,.,.,TRBV7-2,TGTGCCAGCAGCTTAGTGCCAGGGCAGGGCGAGCAGTACTTC,CASSLVPGQGEQYF
TRBJ2-2,.,.,TRBV29-1,TGCAGCTTCCCGGGCCCACACACCGGGGAGCTGTTTTTT,CSFPGPHTGELFF
TRBJ2-2,.,.,TRBV9,TGTGCCAGCAGCGTAGCATTTCCCGGGGAGCTGTTTTTT,CASSVAFPGELFF
TRBJ2-3,TRBD2,.,TRBV30,TGTGCCTGGATAAAGACTAGCATTATAGATACGCAGTATTTT,CAWIKTSIIDTQYF
TRBJ1-2,TRBD1,.,TRBV29-1,TGCAGCGCCCGGACAGGGGGAAACTATGGCTACACCTTC,CSARTGGNYGYTF
TRBJ1-5,.,.,TRBV30,TGTGCCTGGAGTGTATTGATCGGCAATCAGCCCCAGCATTTT,CAWSVLIGNQPQHF
TRBJ1-2,.,.,TRBV29-1,TGCAGCGTTGAAACGGGAGTGCTGGGCTACACCTTC,CSVETGVLGYTF
TRBJ1-2,.,few,TRBV27,TGTGCCAGCAGCTTGTCCGAAGGGTATGGCTACACCTTC,CASSLSEGYGYTF
TRBJ2-7,.,.,TRBV7-9,TGTGCCAGCAGCCGGCCGGACAGCAAACCCTACGAGCAGTACTTC,CASSRPDSKPYEQYF
TRBJ1-6,.,.,TRBV7-9,TGTGCCAGCAGCCTTGATGCAAATTCACCCCTCCACTTT,CASSLDANSPLHF
TRBJ1-2,.,.,TRBV5-1,TGCGCCAGCAGCCCTAGTCCAGCTAAGGGGCATGTCGACTATGGCTACACCTTC,CASSPSPAKGHVDYGYTF
TRBJ2-7,.,.,TRBV5-1,TGCGCCAGCAGCCCAGGGAACTACGAGCAGTACTTC,CASSPGNYEQYF
TRBJ2-1,.,.,TRBV5-1,TGCGCCAGCAGCTTCCGACTGTACAATGAGCAGTTCTTC,CASSFRLYNEQFF
TRBJ2-7,.,once,TRBV30,TGTGCCTGGAGCGATTGGGACCGCGCCTACGAGCAGTACTTC,CAWSDWDRAYEQYF
TRBJ2-7,.,.,TRBV25-1,TGTGCCAGCAGACCTACGAGCGGTTACGAGCAGTACTTC,CASRPTSGYEQYF
TRBJ2-7,.,few,TRBV2,TGTGCCAGCAGTGATGAGGGACGCTACGAGCAGTACTTC,CASSDEGRYEQYF
TRBJ1-1,.,few,TRBV7-9,TGTGCCAGCAGCCCACCGGGGGCCTCTGAAGCTTTCTTT,CASSPPGASEAFF
TRBJ1-1,.,.,TRBV30,TGTGCCTGGAGCCGGACGCGGTGGAACACTGAAGCTTTCTTT,CAWSRTRWNTEAFF
TRBJ2-1,.,.,TRBV10-3,TGTGCCATCTCTCTCGCTCGGGCCGACAATGAGCAGTTCTTC,CAISLARADNEQFF
TRBJ1-1,.,.,TRBV29-1,TGCAGCGTTGAAAAGGGTGAAGCTTTCTTT,CSVEKGEAFF
TRBJ2-6,.,.,TRBV11-2,TGTGCCAGCAACTTTATGCCTGGGGCCAACGTCCTGACTTTC,CASNFMPGANVLTF
TRBJ1-2,.,.,TRBV7-9,TGTGCCAGCAGCTTACTCGACGCGGGGGGCTACACCTTC,CASSLLDAGGYTF
TRBJ1-2,TRBD1,once,TRBV10-3,TGTGCCATCAGGGGGACAGGGAGCGGAGGCTATGGCTACACCTTC,CAIRGTGSGGYGYTF
TRBJ1-2,.,.,TRBV7-9,TGTGCCAGCAGCTTAGGGCCGGCAGGCTACACCTTC,CASSLGPAGYTF
TRBJ2-5,.,.,TRBV27,TGTGCCAGCAGTTTGTACAGGCAAGAGACCCAGTACTTC,CASSLYRQETQYF
TRBJ1-4,.,.,TRBV7-9,TGTGCCAGCAGCTTCCCAGGAGACGAAAAACTGTTTTTT,CASSFPGDEKLFF
TRBJ2-1,.,.,TRBV10-3,TGTGCCATAAGACAGGAGAAGGAGCAGTTCTTC,CAIRQEKEQFF